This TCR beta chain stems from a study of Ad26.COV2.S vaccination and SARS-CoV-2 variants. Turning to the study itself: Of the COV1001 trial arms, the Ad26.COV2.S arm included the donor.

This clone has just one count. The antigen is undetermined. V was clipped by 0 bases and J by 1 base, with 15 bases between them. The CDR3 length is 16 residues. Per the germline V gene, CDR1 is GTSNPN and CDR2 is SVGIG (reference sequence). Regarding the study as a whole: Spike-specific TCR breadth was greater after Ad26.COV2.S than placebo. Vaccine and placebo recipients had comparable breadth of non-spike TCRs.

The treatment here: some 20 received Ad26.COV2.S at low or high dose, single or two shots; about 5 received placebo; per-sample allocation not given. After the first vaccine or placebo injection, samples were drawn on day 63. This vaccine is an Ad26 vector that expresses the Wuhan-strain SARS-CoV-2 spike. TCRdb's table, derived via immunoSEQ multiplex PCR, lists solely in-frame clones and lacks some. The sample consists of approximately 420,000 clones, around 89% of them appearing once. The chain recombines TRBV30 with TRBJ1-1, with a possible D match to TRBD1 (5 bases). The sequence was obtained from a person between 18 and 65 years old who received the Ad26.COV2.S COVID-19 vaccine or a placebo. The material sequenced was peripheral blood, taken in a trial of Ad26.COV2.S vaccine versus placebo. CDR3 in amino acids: CAWSVGAKGPNTEAFF. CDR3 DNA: TGTGCCTGGAGTGTAGGGGCCAAGGGCCCGAACACTGAAGCTTTCTTT.